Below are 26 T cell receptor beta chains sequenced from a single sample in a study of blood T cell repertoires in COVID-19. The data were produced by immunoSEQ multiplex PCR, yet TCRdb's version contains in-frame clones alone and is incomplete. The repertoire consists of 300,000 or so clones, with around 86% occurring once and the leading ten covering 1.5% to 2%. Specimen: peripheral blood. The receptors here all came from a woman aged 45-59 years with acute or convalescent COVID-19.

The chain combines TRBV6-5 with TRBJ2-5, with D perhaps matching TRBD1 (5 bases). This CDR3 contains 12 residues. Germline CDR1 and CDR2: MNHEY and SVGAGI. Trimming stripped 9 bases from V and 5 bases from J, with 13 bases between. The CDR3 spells CASGAGLETQYF. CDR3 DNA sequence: TGTGCCAGTGGGGCAGGGCTGGAGACCCAGTACTTC.

The CDR3 DNA sequence: TGTGCCAGCCATTCCCGAGGGACAGGAGATCAGCCCCAGCATTTT. Translating it yields CASHSRGTGDQPQHF. This chain uses TRBV19 with TRBJ1-5, with TRBD1 matching 8 bases. Germline loops: CDR1 LNHDA, CDR2 SQIVND (reference sequence). The CDR3 extends over 15 amino acids. The junction had 12 bases not matched to a gene; V was cut back by 9 bases and J by 5 bases.

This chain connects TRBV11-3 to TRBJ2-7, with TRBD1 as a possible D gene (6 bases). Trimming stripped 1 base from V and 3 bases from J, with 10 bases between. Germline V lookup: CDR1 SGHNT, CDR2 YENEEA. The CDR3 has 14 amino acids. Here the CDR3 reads CASSLGFRGYEQYF. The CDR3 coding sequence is TGTGCCAGCAGCTTAGGTTTCAGGGGCTACGAGCAGTACTTC.

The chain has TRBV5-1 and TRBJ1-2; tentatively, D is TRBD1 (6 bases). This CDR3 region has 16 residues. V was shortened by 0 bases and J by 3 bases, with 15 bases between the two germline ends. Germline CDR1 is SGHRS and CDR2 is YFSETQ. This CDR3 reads CASSLDETGLYYGYTF. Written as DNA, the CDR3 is TGCGCCAGCAGCTTGGATGAGACAGGCCTATACTATGGCTACACCTTC.

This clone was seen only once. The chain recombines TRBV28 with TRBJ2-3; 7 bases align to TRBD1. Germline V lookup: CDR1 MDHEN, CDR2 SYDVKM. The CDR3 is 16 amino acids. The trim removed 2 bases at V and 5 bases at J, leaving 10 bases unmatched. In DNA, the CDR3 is TGTGCCAGCAGTTTAGTAGGGGGCCCGTCGGGAGATACGCAGTATTTT. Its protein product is CASSLVGGPSGDTQYF.

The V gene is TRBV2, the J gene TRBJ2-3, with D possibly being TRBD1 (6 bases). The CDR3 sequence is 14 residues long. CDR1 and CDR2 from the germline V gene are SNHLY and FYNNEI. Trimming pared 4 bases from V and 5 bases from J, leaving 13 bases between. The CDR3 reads CASSGQALRDTQYF. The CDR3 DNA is TGTGCCAGCAGTGGACAGGCCCTTCGAGATACGCAGTATTTT.

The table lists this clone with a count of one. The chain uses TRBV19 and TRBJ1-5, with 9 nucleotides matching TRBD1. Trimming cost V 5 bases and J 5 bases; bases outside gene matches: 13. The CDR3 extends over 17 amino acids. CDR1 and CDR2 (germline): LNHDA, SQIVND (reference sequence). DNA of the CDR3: TGTGCCAGTAGTGTACAGGGGGCCCTGACATACCATCAGCCCCAGCATTTT. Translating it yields CASSVQGALTYHQPQHF.

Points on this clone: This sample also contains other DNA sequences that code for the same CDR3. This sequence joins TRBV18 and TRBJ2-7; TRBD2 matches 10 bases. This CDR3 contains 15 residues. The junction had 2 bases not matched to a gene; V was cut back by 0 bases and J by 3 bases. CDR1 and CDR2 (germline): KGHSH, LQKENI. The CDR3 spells CASSPPASGGYEQYF. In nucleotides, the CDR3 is TGTGCCAGCTCACCACCGGCTAGCGGGGGCTACGAGCAGTACTTC.

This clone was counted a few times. This CDR3 reads CASSQDREVLSSYEQYF. The DNA of the CDR3 is TGCGCCAGCAGCCAAGATCGAGAGGTTCTAAGCTCCTACGAGCAGTACTTC. V gene TRBV4-1 combines with J gene TRBJ2-7; no clear D. With 0 bases removed from V and 0 bases from J, the gap between germline ends came to 15 bases. CDR1 MGHRA and CDR2 YSYEKL come from the germline V gene. The CDR3 runs 17 residues.

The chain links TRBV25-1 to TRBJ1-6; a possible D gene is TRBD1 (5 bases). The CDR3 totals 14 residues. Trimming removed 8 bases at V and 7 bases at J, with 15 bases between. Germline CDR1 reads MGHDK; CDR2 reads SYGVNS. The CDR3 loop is CASGGEGSNSPLHF. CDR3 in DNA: TGTGCCAGCGGGGGGGAAGGGTCCAATTCACCCCTCCACTTT.

The CDR3 protein is CSVVGLADSYEQYF. Written as DNA, the CDR3 is TGCAGCGTTGTTGGACTAGCGGACTCCTACGAGCAGTACTTC. The V and J genes are TRBV29-1 and TRBJ2-7; the match to TRBD2 covers 10 bases. Germline V gene sequence: CDR1 SQVTM, CDR2 ANQGSEA. The CDR3 length is 14 residues. Germline trimming cut 4 bases from V and 0 bases from J; bases unmatched to any gene: 3.

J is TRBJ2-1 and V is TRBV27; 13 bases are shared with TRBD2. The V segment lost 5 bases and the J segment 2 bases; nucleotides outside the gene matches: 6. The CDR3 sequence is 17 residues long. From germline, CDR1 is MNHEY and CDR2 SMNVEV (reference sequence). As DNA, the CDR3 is TGTGCCAGCAGTCCGGGACTAGCGGGACCGGCCTACAATGAGCAGTTCTTC. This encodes CASSPGLAGPAYNEQFF.

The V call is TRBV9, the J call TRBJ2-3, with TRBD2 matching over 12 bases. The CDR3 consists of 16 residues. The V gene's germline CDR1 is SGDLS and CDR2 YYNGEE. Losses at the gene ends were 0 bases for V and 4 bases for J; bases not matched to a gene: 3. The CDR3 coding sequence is TGTGCCAGCAGCGTAGGGACTAGCGGGGTGTCAGATACGCAGTATTTT. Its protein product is CASSVGTSGVSDTQYF.

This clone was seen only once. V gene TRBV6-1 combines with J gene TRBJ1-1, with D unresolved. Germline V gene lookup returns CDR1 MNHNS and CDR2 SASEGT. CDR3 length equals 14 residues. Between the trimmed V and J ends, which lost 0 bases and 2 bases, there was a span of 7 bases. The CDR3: CASSEAGTNTEAFF. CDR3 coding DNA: TGTGCCAGCAGTGAAGCCGGTACTAACACTGAAGCTTTCTTT.

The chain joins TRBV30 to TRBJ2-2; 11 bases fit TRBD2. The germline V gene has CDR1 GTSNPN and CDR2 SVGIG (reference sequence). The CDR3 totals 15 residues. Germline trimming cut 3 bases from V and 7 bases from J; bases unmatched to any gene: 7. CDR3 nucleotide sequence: TGTGCCTGGAGCATGGTAGCGGGAGGGGGCGGGGAGCTGTTTTTT. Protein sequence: CAWSMVAGGGGELFF.

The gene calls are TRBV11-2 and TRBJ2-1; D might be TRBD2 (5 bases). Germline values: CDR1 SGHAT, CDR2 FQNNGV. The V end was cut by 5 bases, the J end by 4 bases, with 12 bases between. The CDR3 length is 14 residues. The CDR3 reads CASSLLSGYNEQFF. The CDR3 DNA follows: TGTGCCAGCAGCCTACTGTCGGGATACAATGAGCAGTTCTTC.

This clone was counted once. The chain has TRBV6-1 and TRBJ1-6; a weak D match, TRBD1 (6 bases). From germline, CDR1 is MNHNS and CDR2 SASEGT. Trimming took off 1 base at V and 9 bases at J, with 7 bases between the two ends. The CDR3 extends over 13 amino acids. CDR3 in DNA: TGTGCCAGCAGTGAAGGCAGGGGTTCACCCCTCCACTTT. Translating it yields CASSEGRGSPLHF.

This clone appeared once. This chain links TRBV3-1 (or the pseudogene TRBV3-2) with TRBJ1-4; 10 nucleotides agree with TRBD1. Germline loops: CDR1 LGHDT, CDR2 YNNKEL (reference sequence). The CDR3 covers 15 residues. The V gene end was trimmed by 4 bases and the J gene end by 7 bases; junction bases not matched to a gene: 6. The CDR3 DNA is TGTGCCAGCAGCCGAGGGGGACAGGGGAGTGAAAAACTGTTTTTT. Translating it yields CASSRGGQGSEKLFF.

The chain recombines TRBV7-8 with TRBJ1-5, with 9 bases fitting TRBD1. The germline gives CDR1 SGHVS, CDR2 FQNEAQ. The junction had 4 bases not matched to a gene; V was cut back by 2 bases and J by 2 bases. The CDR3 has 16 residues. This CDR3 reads CASSLHRGRGNQPQHF. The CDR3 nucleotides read TGTGCCAGCAGCTTACACAGGGGGCGAGGCAATCAGCCCCAGCATTTT.

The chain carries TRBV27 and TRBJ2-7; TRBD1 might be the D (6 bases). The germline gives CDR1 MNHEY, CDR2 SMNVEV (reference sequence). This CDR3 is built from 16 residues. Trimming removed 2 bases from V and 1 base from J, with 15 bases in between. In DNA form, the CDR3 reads TGTGCCAGCAGTTTAACCGGGACAATGGAATCCTACGAGCAGTACTTC. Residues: CASSLTGTMESYEQYF.

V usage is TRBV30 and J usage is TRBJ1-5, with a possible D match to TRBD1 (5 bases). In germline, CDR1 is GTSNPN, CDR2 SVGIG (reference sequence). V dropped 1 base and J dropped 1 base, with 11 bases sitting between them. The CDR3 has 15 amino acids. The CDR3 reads CAWSGQFWSNQPQHF. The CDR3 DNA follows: TGTGCCTGGAGTGGACAGTTCTGGAGCAATCAGCCCCAGCATTTT. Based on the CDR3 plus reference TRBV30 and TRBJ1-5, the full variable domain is SQTIHQWPATLVQPVGSPLSLECTVEGTSNPNLYWYRQAAGRGLQLLFYSVGIGQISSEVPQNLSASRPQDRQFILSSKKLLLSDSGFYLCAWSGQFWSNQPQHFGDGTRLSIL.

The CDR3 loop is CASSTPGRPNYGYTF. CDR3 bases: TGTGCCAGCTCAACGCCAGGGCGGCCCAACTATGGCTACACCTTC. This chain connects TRBV18 to TRBJ1-2; tentatively, D is TRBD1 (5 bases). V was pared by 5 bases and J by 2 bases, with 15 bases between. Germline values: CDR1 KGHSH, CDR2 LQKENI. The CDR3 runs to 15 residues.

DNA of the CDR3: TGTGCCAGCAGCCAGACAGGGGATACTGAAGCTTTCTTT. It translates to CASSQTGDTEAFF. The V gene is TRBV11-3, the J gene TRBJ1-1; 8 nucleotides match TRBD1. With V trimmed by 5 bases and J by 5 bases, 4 bases remained unmatched. The CDR3 totals 13 residues. CDR1 is SGHNT and CDR2 is YENEEA in the germline V gene.

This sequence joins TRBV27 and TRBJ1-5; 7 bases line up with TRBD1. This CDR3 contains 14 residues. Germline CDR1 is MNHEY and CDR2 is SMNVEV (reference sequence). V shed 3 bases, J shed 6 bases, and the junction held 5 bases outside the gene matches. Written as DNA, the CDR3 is TGTGCCAGCAGTTTCGACAGGGTTAGTCAGCCCCAGCATTTT. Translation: CASSFDRVSQPQHF.

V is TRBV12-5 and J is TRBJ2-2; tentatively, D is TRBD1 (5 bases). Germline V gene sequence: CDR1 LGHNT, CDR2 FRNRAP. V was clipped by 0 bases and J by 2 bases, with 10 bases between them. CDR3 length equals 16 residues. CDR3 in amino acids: CASGLVLGPNTGELFF. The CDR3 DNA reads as TGTGCTAGTGGTTTGGTACTGGGGCCCAACACCGGGGAGCTGTTTTTT.

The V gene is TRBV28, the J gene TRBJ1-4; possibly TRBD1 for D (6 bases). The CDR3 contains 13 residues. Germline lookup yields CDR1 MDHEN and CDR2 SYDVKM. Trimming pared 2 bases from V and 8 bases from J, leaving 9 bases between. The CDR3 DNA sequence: TGTGCCAGCAGTTTAGGGGGCCGGGAAAAACTGTTTTTT. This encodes CASSLGGREKLFF. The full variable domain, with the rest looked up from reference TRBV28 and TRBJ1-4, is DVKVTQSSRYLVKRTGEKVFLECVQDMDHENMFWYRQDPGLGLRLIYFSYDVKMKEKGDIPEGYSVSREKKERFSLILESASTNQTSMYLCASSLGGREKLFFGSGTQLSVL.